The source of this T cell receptor beta chain is a study of radiation and T cells in renal cell carcinoma. Broader study findings: No pretreatment tumor biopsies were available for baseline clonotypes. In blood, top tumor clones expanded by 2 weeks, shrinking by 4.

As regards this clone: As yet, its antigen is unknown.

Sequencing was performed with immunoSEQ multiplex PCR; in TCRdb, only in-frame clones are kept and a portion is missing. The table lists roughly 120,000 clones, 75% to 85% of them singletons, with approximately 2% in the top ten. CDR1 is MDHEN, CDR2 SYDVKM, per germline. V was cut by 11 bases and J by 1 base, with 8 bases left in between. The CDR3 consists of 11 residues. Time point given: blood 2 weeks post-SBRT. This sample's treatment: 15 Gy SBRT to primary tumor, nephrectomy 4 weeks later. This receptor was taken from a woman aged 55-69 years with renal cell carcinoma. The chain employs TRBV28 and TRBJ1-1; D is perhaps TRBD1 (5 bases). Sample: blood, taken from a patient whose treatment included radiotherapy and nephrectomy. The CDR3 nucleotides read TGTGCCTCCGGGGGGAACACTGAAGCTTTCTTT. Its protein is CASGGNTEAFF. Full variable domain (remainder filled in from reference TRBV28 and TRBJ1-1): DVKVTQSSRYLVKRTGEKVFLECVQDMDHENMFWYRQDPGLGLRLIYFSYDVKMKEKGDIPEGYSVSREKKERFSLILESASTNQTSMYLCASGGNTEAFFGQGTRLTVV.